The 10 T cell receptor beta chains below were found in one sample sequenced in a study of response to subunit inactivated influenza vaccine. TCRdb re-analysed the RT-PCR reads in MiXCR, keeping a single row per CDR3 protein. The profile covers about 570,000 distinct CDR3 sequences, with 10% to 15% appearing a single time and roughly 10% taken by the ten largest. Here the sequenced sample was PBMCs from blood, taken on the day of vaccination. All receptors derive from a man over 45 who received an inactivated influenza vaccine.

This clonotype was detected a few times. This rearrangement joins TRBV7-9 to TRBJ2-3, with D perhaps TRBD1 (5 bases). Trimming shortened V by 4 bases and J by 4 bases, and 9 bases separated the two germline ends. Germline CDR1 and CDR2: SEHNR and FQNEAQ (reference sequence). The CDR3 sequence is 13 residues long. CDR3 loop: CASSSGFSDTQYF. The CDR3 nucleotides read TGTGCCAGCAGCTCAGGGTTTTCAGATACGCAGTATTTT.

This clonotype was observed at least ten times. CDR3 DNA sequence: TGCAGTGCTAGAGATTTGGACTCCTACGAGCAGTACTTC. Amino acids: CSARDLDSYEQYF. This chain joins TRBV20-1 and TRBJ2-7; D gene unclear. V lost 0 bases and J lost 0, with 6 bases in between. The germline V gene encodes CDR1 DFQATT and CDR2 SNEGSKA (reference sequence). This CDR3 has 13 amino acids.

This clonotype was recorded at least ten times. The V call is TRBV4-3, the J call TRBJ2-5; 9 nucleotides match TRBD2. Germline V CDR1 and CDR2: LGHNA, YSLEER. Losses at the gene ends were 1 base for V and 2 bases for J; bases not matched to a gene: 5. The CDR3 contains 16 residues. The CDR3 region is CASSQGLADLQETQYF. The CDR3, as DNA: TGCGCCAGCAGCCAAGGACTAGCGGACCTACAAGAGACCCAGTACTTC.

This clonotype has more than one count but fewer than ten. This rearrangement joins TRBV7-2 to TRBJ2-5; maybe TRBD2 (6 bases). The CDR3 totals 14 residues. The V end lost 5 bases, the J end lost 2 bases, and 12 bases lay between the germline ends. The germline CDR1 and CDR2 sequences are SGHTA and FQGNSA. The CDR3 here is CASSPRGPQETQYF. In nucleotides, the CDR3 is TGTGCCAGCAGCCCGCGGGGACCACAAGAGACCCAGTACTTC.

The V call is TRBV12-5, the J call TRBJ2-7; no clear D. The V end was cut by 6 bases, the J end by 1 base, with 10 bases between. This CDR3 has 13 amino acids. Germline values: CDR1 LGHNT, CDR2 FRNRAP. The CDR3 DNA reads TGTGCTAGTGGGCTGGACGGATCCTACGAGCAGTACTTC. It codes for CASGLDGSYEQYF.

This clonotype was found many times. A junction end diverges from the germline sequence, so it may reflect a read error. The chain uses TRBV7-9 and TRBJ2-1; weak D call: TRBD2 (5 bases). This CDR3 is 13 amino acids long. Germline assignment: CDR1 SEHNR and CDR2 FQNEAQ (reference sequence). CDR3 coding DNA: TGTGCCAGCAGCTTAGAGGTGGACCGACGGGGAAACTTC. It specifies CASSLEVDRRGNF.

This clonotype was recorded many times. The genes are TRBV4-1 and TRBJ2-3, with 14 bases matching TRBD2. Trimming at V came to 1 base and at J to 2 bases, leaving 5 bases not matched to a gene. The germline V gene has CDR1 MGHRA and CDR2 YSYEKL. The CDR3 totals 18 residues. CDR3 loop: CASSQGTSGGYITDTQYF. The CDR3 region has the DNA TGCGCCAGCAGCCAAGGGACTAGCGGGGGGTATATCACAGATACGCAGTATTTT.

This clonotype was detected many times. The chain links TRBV29-1 to TRBJ2-7, with D perhaps TRBD2 (6 bases). This CDR3 region has 15 residues. Trimming stripped 0 bases from V and 0 bases from J, with 12 bases between. Germline CDR1 is SQVTM and CDR2 is ANQGSEA. The CDR3 loop is CSVEDVVADSYEQYF. The DNA for the CDR3 is TGCAGCGTTGAAGATGTAGTAGCGGACTCCTACGAGCAGTACTTC.

This clonotype occurred a few times. This chain uses TRBV29-1 with TRBJ2-1; D ambiguous. The germline V and J ends were trimmed by 3 bases and 8 bases, with 17 bases remaining between them. Germline V CDR1 and CDR2: SQVTM, ANQGSEA. There are 14 residues in the CDR3. This CDR3 reads CSVDPGLQRDEQFF. CDR3 in DNA: TGCAGCGTTGACCCGGGCCTCCAAAGGGATGAGCAGTTCTTC.

This clonotype was observed a handful of times. This sequence joins TRBV5-1 and TRBJ2-1, with D possibly called TRBD1 or TRBD2 (5 bases each). The CDR3 is made up of 14 amino acids. CDR1 is SGHRS, CDR2 YFSETQ, per germline. V gave up 3 bases and J gave up 13 bases, with 20 bases separating them. CDR3 region: CASSWDQLPARQFF. In nucleotides, the CDR3 is TGCGCCAGCAGCTGGGACCAACTACCGGCCCGTCAGTTCTTC.